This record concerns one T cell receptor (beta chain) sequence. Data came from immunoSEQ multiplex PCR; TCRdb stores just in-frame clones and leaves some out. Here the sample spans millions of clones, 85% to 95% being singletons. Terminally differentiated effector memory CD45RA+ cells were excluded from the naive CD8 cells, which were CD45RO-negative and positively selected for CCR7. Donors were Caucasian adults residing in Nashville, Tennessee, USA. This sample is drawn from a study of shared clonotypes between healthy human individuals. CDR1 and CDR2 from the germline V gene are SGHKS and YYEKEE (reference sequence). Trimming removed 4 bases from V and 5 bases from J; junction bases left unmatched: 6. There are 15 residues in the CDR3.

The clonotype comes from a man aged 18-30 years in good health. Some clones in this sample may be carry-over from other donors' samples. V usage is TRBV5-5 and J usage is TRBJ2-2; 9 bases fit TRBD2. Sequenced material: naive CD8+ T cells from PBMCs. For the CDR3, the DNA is TGTGCCAGCAGCCCGATTGGACTAGCGACCGGGGAGCTGTTTTTT. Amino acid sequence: CASSPIGLATGELFF.